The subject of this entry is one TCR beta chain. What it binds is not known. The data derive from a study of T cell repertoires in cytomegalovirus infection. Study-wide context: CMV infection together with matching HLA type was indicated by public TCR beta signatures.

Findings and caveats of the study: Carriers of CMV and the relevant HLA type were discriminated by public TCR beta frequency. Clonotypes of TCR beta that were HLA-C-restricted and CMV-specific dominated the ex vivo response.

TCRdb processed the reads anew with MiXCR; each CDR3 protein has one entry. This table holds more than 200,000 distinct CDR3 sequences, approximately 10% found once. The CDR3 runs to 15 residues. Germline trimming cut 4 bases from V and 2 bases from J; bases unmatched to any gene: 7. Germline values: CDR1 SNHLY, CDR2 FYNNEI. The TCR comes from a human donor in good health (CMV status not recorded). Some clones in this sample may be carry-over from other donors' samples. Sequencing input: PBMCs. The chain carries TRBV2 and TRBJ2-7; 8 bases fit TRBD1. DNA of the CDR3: TGTGCCAGCAGTGCCGACAGGGGTCAAACCTACGAGCAGTACTTC. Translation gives CASSADRGQTYEQYF.